Here is one T cell receptor (beta chain) with its context. Its antigen is still unknown. Oncomine TCR Beta short-read sequencing was applied to DNA from cultured CD4+ T cells. Using the QIAamp micro DNA kit, genomic DNA was extracted from the CD4+ T cells that had been cultured. Each CDR3 protein gets one entry after TCRdb re-called the PCR reads with MiXCR. The sample shows approximately 18,000 distinct CDR3 sequences, around 47% of them seen only once. As for time point: late sampling 161 to 241 days after vaccination in a few convalescent patients. The sample's treatment: 10-day PBMC culture with coronavirus spike peptide pools or control peptides (ViraFEST assay). Using peptide pools, antigen-specific T cells were expanded in ViraFEST before TCRs were sequenced. After being plated at some 2 million per well, PBMCs were cultured with about 10 IU/ml IL-2 and roughly 9.8 ug/ml peptide pools. The data stem from a study of vaccination and CD4 T cells after COVID-19. General study findings and limits: It was observed that, in convalescent patients, a median approximately 90% of reactive clones arose only post-vaccination.

The sample in question was CD4+ T cells from blood, cultured in vitro, obtained about 7 months after SARS-CoV-2 vaccination. The source is a human donor who had recovered from COVID-19.

In nucleotides, the CDR3 is TGTGCCACCAGCAGATCTACTGGGAGGGGCGGGGAGCTGTTTTTT. Its translation is CATSRSTGRGGELFF. The chain recombines TRBV15 with TRBJ2-2, with TRBD2 identical over 7 bases. Germline values: CDR1 LNHNV, CDR2 YYDKDF (reference sequence). The CDR3 length is 15 residues. V shed 2 bases and J 7 bases; nucleotides not matched to a gene: 7.